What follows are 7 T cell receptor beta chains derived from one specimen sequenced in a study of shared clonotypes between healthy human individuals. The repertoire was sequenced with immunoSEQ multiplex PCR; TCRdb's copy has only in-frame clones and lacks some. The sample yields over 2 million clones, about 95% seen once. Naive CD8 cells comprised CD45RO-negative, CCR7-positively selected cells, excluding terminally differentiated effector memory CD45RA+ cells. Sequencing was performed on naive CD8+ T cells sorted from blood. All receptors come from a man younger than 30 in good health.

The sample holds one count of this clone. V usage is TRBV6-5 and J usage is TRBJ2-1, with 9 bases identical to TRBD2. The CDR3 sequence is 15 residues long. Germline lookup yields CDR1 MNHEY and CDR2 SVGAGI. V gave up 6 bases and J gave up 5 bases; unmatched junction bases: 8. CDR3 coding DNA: TGTGCCAGCAGACCGTTTAGCGGGAGCCACAATGAGCAGTTCTTC. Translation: CASRPFSGSHNEQFF.

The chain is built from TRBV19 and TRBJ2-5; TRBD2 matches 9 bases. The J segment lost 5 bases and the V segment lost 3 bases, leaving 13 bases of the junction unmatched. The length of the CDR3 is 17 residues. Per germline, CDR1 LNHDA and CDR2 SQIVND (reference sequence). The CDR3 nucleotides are TGTGCCAGTAGTATTCATCCCCTAGCGGGAAAGGTTGAGACCCAGTACTTC. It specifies CASSIHPLAGKVETQYF.

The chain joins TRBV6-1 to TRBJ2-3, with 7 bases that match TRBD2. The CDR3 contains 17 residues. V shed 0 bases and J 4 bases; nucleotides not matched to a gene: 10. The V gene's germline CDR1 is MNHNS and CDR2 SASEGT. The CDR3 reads CASSEAVGGSSADTQYF. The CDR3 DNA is TGTGCCAGCAGTGAAGCGGTTGGCGGGAGCTCTGCAGATACGCAGTATTTT.

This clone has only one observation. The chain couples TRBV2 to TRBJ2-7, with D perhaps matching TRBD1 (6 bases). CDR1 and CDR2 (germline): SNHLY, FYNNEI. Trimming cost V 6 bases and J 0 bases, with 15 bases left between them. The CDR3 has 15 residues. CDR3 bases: TGTGCCAGCAGAGGATTGACAGGCCTCTCCTACGAGCAGTACTTC. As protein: CASRGLTGLSYEQYF.

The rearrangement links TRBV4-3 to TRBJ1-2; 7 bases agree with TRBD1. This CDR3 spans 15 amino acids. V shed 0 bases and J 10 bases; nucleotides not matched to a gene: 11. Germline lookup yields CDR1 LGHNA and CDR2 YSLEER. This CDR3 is CASSQDYRGSWFYTF. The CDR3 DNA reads TGCGCCAGCAGCCAAGACTACAGGGGCTCTTGGTTCTACACCTTC.

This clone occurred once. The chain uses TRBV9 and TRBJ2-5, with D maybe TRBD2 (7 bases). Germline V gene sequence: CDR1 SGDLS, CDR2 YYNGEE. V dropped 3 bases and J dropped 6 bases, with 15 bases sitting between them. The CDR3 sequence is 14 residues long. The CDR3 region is CASSAPAGAQTQYF. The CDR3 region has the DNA TGTGCCAGCAGCGCCCCGGCGGGGGCGCAGACCCAGTACTTC.

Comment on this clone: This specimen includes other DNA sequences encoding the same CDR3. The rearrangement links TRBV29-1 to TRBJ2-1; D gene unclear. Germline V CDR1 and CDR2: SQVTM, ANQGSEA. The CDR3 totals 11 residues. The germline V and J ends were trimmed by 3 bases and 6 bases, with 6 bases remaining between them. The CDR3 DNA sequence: TGCAGCGTTGAGGTTGGCAATGAGCAGTTCTTC. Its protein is CSVEVGNEQFF.